This TCR beta chain was found in a study of early T cells in non-severe SARS-CoV-2 infection. This clonotype was found many times. TCRdb re-called the 5' RACE reads with MiXCR, one entry per CDR3 protein. This table holds 45,000 to 70,000 distinct CDR3 sequences, under 7.5% found once. This sequence was found in an adult who was a healthcare worker with PCR-confirmed SARS-CoV-2 infection or an uninfected control (not recorded which). The sample was whole blood.

CDR3 loop: CSVEDFRSSFGYGYTF. The CDR3 DNA follows: TGCAGCGTTGAAGATTTCCGGTCCTCGTTTGGCTATGGCTACACCTTC. The chain joins TRBV29-1 to TRBJ1-2, with D unresolved. The germline V and J ends were trimmed by 0 bases and 4 bases, with 18 bases remaining between them. Germline V CDR1 and CDR2: SQVTM, ANQGSEA. The CDR3 totals 16 residues.